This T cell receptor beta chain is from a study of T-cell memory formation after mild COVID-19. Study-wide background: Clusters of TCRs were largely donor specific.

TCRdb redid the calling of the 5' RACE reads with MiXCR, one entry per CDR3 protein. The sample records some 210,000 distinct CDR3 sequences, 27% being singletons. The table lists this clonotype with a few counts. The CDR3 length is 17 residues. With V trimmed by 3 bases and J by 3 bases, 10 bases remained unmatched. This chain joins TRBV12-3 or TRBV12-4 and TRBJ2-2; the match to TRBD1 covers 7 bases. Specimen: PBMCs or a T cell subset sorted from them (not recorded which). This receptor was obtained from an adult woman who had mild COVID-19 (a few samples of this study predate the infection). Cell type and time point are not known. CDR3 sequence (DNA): TGTGCCAGCAGTTTGACGTCCCCAACAGGGGACACCGGGGAGCTGTTTTTT. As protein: CASSLTSPTGDTGELFF.